This entry lists 23 T cell receptor beta chains sequenced from one sample in a study of blood T cell repertoires in COVID-19 (dated by TCRdb to the early 2020s). Receptor libraries were prepared by the immunoSEQ multiplex PCR assay. TCRdb stores this immuneACCESS table with in-frame sequences only. Part of the clones is absent; in the studies checked, under half of the shortfall reflects unresolved V genes, and no reason is known for the rest. The sample records over 200,000 clones, roughly 82% of which are singletons. Approximately 2.4% of the sample comes from the top ten. The sequencing sample was made of peripheral blood. Receptors were obtained from a man aged 35-49 years who had recovered from COVID-19.

This clone was counted between two and nine times. The rearrangement joins TRBV7-2 to TRBJ2-7; 13 bases are a match to TRBD2. CDR1 is SGHTA, CDR2 FQGNSA, per germline. The CDR3 runs to 15 residues. V gave up 5 bases and J gave up 4 bases; unmatched junction bases: 5. The CDR3 nucleotides read TGTGCCAGCAGCGAAACTAGCGGGAGGGCTTACGAGCAGTACTTC. Residues: CASSETSGRAYEQYF.

J is TRBJ2-1 and V is TRBV5-6; tentative D call: TRBD2 (5 bases). The CDR3 is 14 amino acids. V lost 3 bases and J 4 bases, leaving 11 bases between the germline ends. CDR1 is SGHDT and CDR2 is YYEEEE in the germline V gene. The DNA of the CDR3 is TGTGCCAGCAGCTCCCACCGGACTTACAATGAGCAGTTCTTC. Its translation: CASSSHRTYNEQFF. The variable domain in full, with the rest retrieved from reference TRBV5-6 and TRBJ2-1, is DAGVTQSPTHLIKTRGQQVTLRCSPKSGHDTVSWYQQALGQGPQFIFQYYEEEERQRGNFPDRFSGHQFPNYSSELNVNALLLGDSALYLCASSSHRTYNEQFFGPGTRLTVL.

The chain couples TRBV29-1 to TRBJ2-1; D unclear. The CDR3 covers 14 residues. V was pared by 4 bases and J by 3 bases, with 13 bases between. Germline CDR1 SQVTM, CDR2 ANQGSEA. The chain's CDR3 is CSVVLESFYNEQFF. As DNA, the CDR3 is TGCAGCGTTGTTCTAGAATCTTTCTACAATGAGCAGTTCTTC.

The chain employs TRBV5-1 and TRBJ2-2; D perhaps matches TRBD2 (5 bases). Looked up from germline, CDR1 is SGHRS and CDR2 is YFSETQ. CDR3 length: 12 amino acids. Trimming left V 5 bases short and J 7 bases short, with 9 bases between. In DNA form, the CDR3 reads TGCGCCAGCAGGGGAGAGATCGGGGAGCTGTTTTTT. This codes for CASRGEIGELFF. Based on the CDR3 plus reference TRBV5-1 and TRBJ2-2, the full variable domain is KAGVTQTPRYLIKTRGQQVTLSCSPISGHRSVSWYQQTPGQGLQFLFEYFSETQRNKGNFPGRFSGRQFSNSRSEMNVSTLELGDSALYLCASRGEIGELFFGEGSRLTVL.

The chain is built from TRBV5-1 and TRBJ1-3, with D perhaps matching TRBD1 (6 bases). V was clipped by 2 bases and J by 0 bases, with 15 bases between them. This CDR3 region has 17 residues. Germline-derived CDR1 and CDR2 are SGHRS and YFSETQ. This CDR3 reads CASSFLGGAISGNTIYF. The CDR3 DNA reads TGCGCCAGCAGCTTCTTAGGGGGGGCCATCTCTGGAAACACCATATATTTT.

The chain couples TRBV6-2 or TRBV6-3 to TRBJ1-1; D gene uncertain. The CDR3 is 13 amino acids. V was pared by 3 bases and J by 1 base, with 6 bases between. Looked up from germline, CDR1 is MNHEY and CDR2 is SVGEGT. The CDR3 region has the DNA TGTGCCAGCAGTTATTTGAGGAACACTGAAGCTTTCTTT. Its translation is CASSYLRNTEAFF.

The V call is TRBV30, the J call TRBJ1-4, with 8 bases lining up with TRBD1. This CDR3 comprises 14 residues. The junction had 6 bases not matched to a gene; V was cut back by 3 bases and J by 6 bases. The germline V gene has CDR1 GTSNPN and CDR2 SVGIG (reference sequence). The CDR3 nucleotides read TGTGCCTGGAGCGACAGGGGAGGGGATGAAAAACTGTTTTTT. Residues: CAWSDRGGDEKLFF.

The chain links TRBV2 to TRBJ1-1, with D tentatively TRBD1 (6 bases). V lost 7 bases and J 8 bases, leaving 20 bases between the germline ends. Germline assignment: CDR1 SNHLY and CDR2 FYNNEI. This CDR3 is 14 amino acids long. This chain's CDR3 is CASKRTVQIVEAFF. The CDR3 coding sequence is TGTGCCAGCAAACGGACAGTCCAAATTGTGGAAGCTTTCTTT.

The count of this clone is one. The CDR3 DNA reads as TGTGCCAGCAGCCAAGACATAGTCTGGACTGAAGCTTTCTTT. It is translated as CASSQDIVWTEAFF. The J gene is TRBJ1-1, the V gene TRBV3-1 (or the pseudogene TRBV3-2); D remains unclear. The CDR3 contains 14 residues. Trimming cost V 0 bases and J 5 bases, with 10 bases left between them. Germline CDR1 is LGHDT and CDR2 is YNNKEL (reference sequence).

This clone was detected only once. The V call is TRBV27, the J call TRBJ2-7, with TRBD1 identical over 7 bases. Trimming removed 5 bases from V and 5 bases from J; junction bases left unmatched: 3. This CDR3 is built from 12 residues. CDR1 is MNHEY and CDR2 is SMNVEV in the germline V gene (reference sequence). CDR3 DNA sequence: TGTGCCAGCAGTAGAACAGGGGACGAGCAGTACTTC. Amino acids: CASSRTGDEQYF.

There are a few counts of this clone. This sequence joins TRBV7-2 and TRBJ2-7; no reliable D call. This CDR3 spans 15 amino acids. Looked up from germline, CDR1 is SGHTA and CDR2 is FQGNSA. The V end was cut by 5 bases, the J end by 2 bases, with 16 bases between. As DNA, the CDR3 is TGTGCCAGCAGCCTCAGTGTAGCCTCCCCCTACGAGCAGTACTTC. It encodes CASSLSVASPYEQYF.

The chain is built from TRBV7-2 and TRBJ2-3, with D possibly being TRBD2 (7 bases). CDR3 length equals 13 residues. Germline CDR1 SGHTA, CDR2 FQGNSA. Trimming left V 8 bases short and J 2 bases short, with 11 bases between. CDR3: CASSGGPTDTQYF. The CDR3 DNA sequence: TGTGCCAGCTCGGGGGGCCCCACAGATACGCAGTATTTT.

This chain connects TRBV5-6 to TRBJ2-7, with 7 bases identical to TRBD2. This CDR3 region has 16 residues. Germline CDR1 SGHDT, CDR2 YYEEEE. Trimming at V came to 0 bases and at J to 2 bases, leaving 8 bases not matched to a gene. The CDR3 sequence: CASSLGSGTDAYEQYF. Written as DNA, the CDR3 is TGTGCCAGCAGCTTGGGGAGCGGGACTGATGCCTACGAGCAGTACTTC.

This clone was counted only a few times. V usage is TRBV21-1 and J usage is TRBJ2-7; no DNA check was done on the table's D call, TRBD1. TRBV21-1 is annotated as a pseudogene. The CDR3 contains 15 residues. The CDR3 bases are TGTGCCAGCAGCTCAACCGGACAGAGAGGTTACGAGCAGTACTTC. Its protein product is CASSSTGQRGYEQYF.

Notes on this clone: This specimen includes other DNA sequences encoding the same CDR3. This chain links TRBV7-9 with TRBJ1-4; D ambiguous. The CDR3 has 13 amino acids. Trimming removed 2 bases from V and 5 bases from J, with 6 bases in between. Germline lookup yields CDR1 SEHNR and CDR2 FQNEAQ (reference sequence). This chain's CDR3 is CASSLSGNEKLFF. CDR3 DNA: TGTGCCAGCAGCTTAAGCGGGAATGAAAAACTGTTTTTT.

This chain joins TRBV6-2 or TRBV6-3 and TRBJ2-7; TRBD1 aligns across 8 bases. The CDR3 loop spans 17 amino acids. Germline V CDR1 and CDR2: MNHEY, SVGEGT. The V gene end was trimmed by 4 bases and the J gene end by 0 bases; junction bases not matched to a gene: 11. The CDR3 loop reads CASSSYRGVFSSYEQYF. The CDR3 DNA sequence: TGTGCCAGCAGTTCCTACAGGGGGGTCTTCAGCTCCTACGAGCAGTACTTC.

This chain joins TRBV7-6 and TRBJ1-2; 8 positions match TRBD1. The germline V gene encodes CDR1 SGHVS and CDR2 FNYEAQ. This CDR3 is 16 amino acids long. The V gene end was trimmed by 5 bases and the J gene end by 2 bases; junction bases not matched to a gene: 10. Here the CDR3 DNA reads TGTGCCAGCAGCCCACAAAACAGGGGGGGAAACTATGGCTACACCTTC. Amino acids: CASSPQNRGGNYGYTF.

The chain joins TRBV7-2 to TRBJ2-2; 8 bases fit TRBD1. The CDR3 loop spans 17 amino acids. With 5 bases clipped from V and 4 bases from J, the junction kept 12 bases outside the gene matches. Germline V gene lookup returns CDR1 SGHTA and CDR2 FQGNSA. The DNA for the CDR3 is TGTGCCAGCAGCCCCGATGCCTTGACAGGGGTCACCGGGGAGCTGTTTTTT. Amino acid sequence: CASSPDALTGVTGELFF. Based on the CDR3 plus reference TRBV7-2 and TRBJ2-2, the full variable domain is GAGVSQSPSNKVTEKGKDVELRCDPISGHTALYWYRQSLGQGLEFLIYFQGNSAPDKSGLPSDRFSAERTGGSVSTLTIQRTQQEDSAVYLCASSPDALTGVTGELFFGEGSRLTVL.

V is TRBV29-1 and J is TRBJ1-1; a weak D match, TRBD1 (6 bases). Between the trimmed V and J ends, which lost 6 bases and 0 bases, there was a span of 17 bases. The CDR3 is 15 residues long. Germline assignment: CDR1 SQVTM and CDR2 ANQGSEA. In DNA, the CDR3 is TGCAGCGTCTTCCTCCCGGACAGCATGAACACTGAAGCTTTCTTT. Its protein is CSVFLPDSMNTEAFF.

This chain links TRBV19 with TRBJ2-4; a possible D gene is TRBD1 (6 bases). The germline V gene has CDR1 LNHDA and CDR2 SQIVND (reference sequence). The CDR3 sequence is 16 residues long. V was clipped by 5 bases and J by 1 base, with 15 bases between them. CDR3 loop: CASSPRGKGAKNIQYF. DNA for the CDR3: TGTGCCAGTAGTCCAAGGGGGAAGGGGGCCAAAAACATTCAGTACTTC.

The rearrangement links TRBV15 to TRBJ1-2, with 8 bases aligning to TRBD1. This CDR3 is 18 amino acids long. The trim removed 5 bases at V and 0 bases at J, leaving 14 bases unmatched. Germline assignment: CDR1 LNHNV and CDR2 YYDKDF (reference sequence). Here the CDR3 reads CATSPSQGQEGANYGYTF. The DNA of the CDR3 is TGTGCCACCAGCCCAAGCCAGGGACAGGAAGGAGCTAACTATGGCTACACCTTC.

The chain employs TRBV10-1 and TRBJ1-5, with D maybe TRBD1 (6 bases). Trimming removed 9 bases at V and 9 bases at J, with 18 bases between. Looked up from germline, CDR1 is WNHNN and CDR2 is SYGVQD (reference sequence). This CDR3 is built from 13 residues. This CDR3 reads CASTRQDLRPQHF. CDR3 in DNA: TGCGCCAGTACAAGACAGGATCTACGGCCCCAGCATTTT.

V usage is TRBV6-4 and J usage is TRBJ1-2, with D unresolved. Germline loops: CDR1 MRHNA, CDR2 SNTAGT. Trimming removed 6 bases from V and 3 bases from J, with 8 bases in between. There are 12 residues in the CDR3. CDR3 in DNA: TGTGCCAGCAGGGGCGCAGACTATGGCTACACCTTC. Protein sequence: CASRGADYGYTF.